Listed below are T cell receptor beta chains from one sample, sequenced in a study of tumor-infiltrating lymphocytes in oesophageal squamous cell carcinoma. TCRdb analysed the PCR reads with MiXCR anew, one entry per CDR3 protein. The sample includes approximately 19,000 distinct CDR3 sequences, 40% to 45% of them seen just once. The sequenced sample was normal esophageal tissue next to the tumor. The source of these receptors is a female donor with esophageal squamous cell carcinoma. The CDR3 runs from the conserved cysteine through the conserved F or W. The order of the fields is CDR3 protein, clone size, J gene, V gene, CDR3 length. The listing skips clone size in some rows; elsewhere it reads once, few, many or a size class.

CASSSWTLDTYNSPLHF,-,TRBJ1-6,TRBV12-3/TRBV12-4,17
CASSLIPSGGQTYNEQYF,many,TRBJ2-5,TRBV7-3,18
CASRATATYTDTQYF,many,TRBJ2-3,TRBV25-1,15
CASSSPLEEQFF,-,-,TRBV6-1,12
CASSLAHTTDTQYF,few,TRBJ2-3,TRBV7-6,14
CASSPRSGTGVQNIQYF,once,-,TRBV7-6,17
CASSLGTSGSKSKNIQYF,many,TRBJ2-4,TRBV18,18
CSARDRRGGGTEAFF,-,TRBJ1-1,TRBV20-1,15
CASSSQLAGGGDTQYF,-,TRBJ2-3,TRBV7-2,16
CASSFSRNNEQFF,many,TRBJ2-1,TRBV11-3,13
CASGQGWTEAFF,many,TRBJ1-1,TRBV10-3,12
CASSWGETQYF,-,TRBJ2-5,TRBV6-1,11
CASSPGTGRGAGKTQYF,-,TRBJ2-5,TRBV7-6,17
CASSSGQGSTSPLHF,-,TRBJ2-5,TRBV7-6,15
CASSSGQEAYEQYF,-,TRBJ2-7,TRBV7-9,14
CASSPGRPPETQYF,few,-,TRBV7-8,14
CASSPDSHTQYF,few,TRBJ2-3,TRBV7-2,12
CASTIRTSGRDEQFF,-,-,TRBV27,15
CASSLRTGSYEQYF,-,TRBJ2-7,TRBV4-1,14
CASSDRSIQETQYF,many,TRBJ2-5,TRBV11-1,14
CASSPPRPQVDTEAFF,-,TRBJ1-1,TRBV11-2,16
CASSQERRGTDTQYF,-,TRBJ2-3,TRBV4-1,15
CASSSRYRLKNQPQHF,medium-sized,TRBJ1-5,TRBV28,16
CASSSLPTNNEQFF,few,TRBJ2-1,TRBV28,14
CASNPGTTDTQYF,-,TRBJ2-3,TRBV9,13
CASSLPGDYNEQFF,once,TRBJ2-1,TRBV28,14
CASTLAGGDTQYF,-,TRBJ2-5,TRBV6-1,13
CASSTGGWTDTQYF,-,TRBJ2-3,TRBV7-3,14
CASSLVATSTDTQYF,-,TRBJ2-3,TRBV7-9,15
CASSPGLSSGRALLYEQYF,many,TRBJ2-7,TRBV6-1,19
CASSPLQGGGSGEQFF,-,TRBJ2-1,TRBV7-7,16
CASSPGAREQYF,few,-,TRBV18,12
CASSFKQGNYGYTF,-,TRBJ1-2,TRBV7-8,14
CASSLRPDGSTDTQYF,many,TRBJ2-3,TRBV11-2,16
CASSPSSAISYNEQYF,-,-,TRBV28,16
CASRPLGGSIYNEQYF,many,-,TRBV6-1,16
CASSFVYMDYGYTF,-,TRBJ1-2,TRBV12-3/TRBV12-4,14
CASSVGGGGSNNEQFF,-,TRBJ2-1,TRBV9,16
CASKRSGSRVDEQYF,-,-,TRBV7-4,15
CASSQLGQGYEQYF,-,TRBJ2-7,TRBV7-2,14
CASSSGKNTQYF,-,TRBJ2-3,TRBV7-8,12
CASSYSRTGSKEQFF,-,-,TRBV6-5,15
CASSLGGTLSYEQYF,-,-,TRBV7-2,15
CASSQFQGFGETQYF,-,-,TRBV7-3,15
CASSRSSPNEQFF,-,-,TRBV3-1,13
CASSSSTGDYEQYF,many,TRBJ2-7,TRBV12-3/TRBV12-4,14
CASSYSAGAYYEQYF,-,TRBJ2-7,TRBV6-6,15
CASSLGLARSYNEQFF,-,-,TRBV7-9,16
CASSPPTWPQHF,many,TRBJ1-5,TRBV28,12
CASSERWTEAFF,-,TRBJ1-1,TRBV6-1,12
CASRRRGEANYGYTF,-,-,TRBV6-8,15
CASSLSGTVSYEQYF,-,-,TRBV5-1,15
CASSLAGGHEQYF,few,-,TRBV7-3,13
CASTFGGKLNEQFF,-,TRBJ2-1,TRBV2,14
CASSSGLVGYNEQFF,many,TRBJ2-1,TRBV7-2,15
CASKSLGEETQYF,-,TRBJ2-5,TRBV12-3/TRBV12-4,13
CATGEGYEQYF,-,-,TRBV24-1,11
CASSEGGAPTDTQYF,-,TRBJ2-3,TRBV10-2,15
CASRVAGVSYEQYF,-,-,TRBV7-8,14
CASSQGAGTYEQYF,many,TRBJ2-7,TRBV4-2,14